This TCR beta chain was observed in a study of T cell repertoires in cytomegalovirus infection. Study background: An indication of both CMV infection and matching HLA type came from public TCR beta signatures.

This CDR3 region has 15 residues. V shed 1 base, J shed 0 bases, and the junction held 2 bases outside the gene matches. Germline V gene lookup returns CDR1 SGHTA and CDR2 FQGNSA. TCRdb ran MiXCR on the reads and lists one entry per CDR3 protein. This table holds about 180,000 distinct CDR3 sequences, 14% found once. The chain carries TRBV7-2 and TRBJ1-2; 7 bases fit TRBD1. This receptor was obtained from a human donor in good health (CMV status not recorded). Some clones in this sample may be carry-over from other donors' samples. The sequencing sample was made of PBMCs. The CDR3 DNA sequence: TGTGCCAGCAGCTTAGACAGGGGAACTAACTATGGCTACACCTTC. It yields the protein CASSLDRGTNYGYTF. Looking up the rest from reference TRBV7-2 and TRBJ1-2 gives the full variable domain: GAGVSQSPSNKVTEKGKDVELRCDPISGHTALYWYRQSLGQGLEFLIYFQGNSAPDKSGLPSDRFSAERTGGSVSTLTIQRTQQEDSAVYLCASSLDRGTNYGYTFGSGTRLTVV.